This TCR beta chain was identified in a study of Graves' ophthalmopathy and Graves' hyperthyroidism. Researchers took RNA transcripts and amplified TCR beta CDR3 regions from them. HTBI primers served in a first-round RT-PCR, which a second-round multiplex PCR followed. TCRdb re-called the multiplex PCR reads with MiXCR, one entry per CDR3 protein. The repertoire holds roughly 420,000 distinct CDR3 sequences, with roughly 21% as singletons. The CDR3 covers 16 residues. V gave up 6 bases and J gave up 7 bases, with 24 bases separating them. This clonotype was seen more than once but under ten times. The authors defined stable hyperthyroidism as no ophthalmopathy within 18 months of follow-up.

The sample consisted of peripheral blood. The chain combines TRBV12-3 or TRBV12-4 with TRBJ1-2; tentatively, D is TRBD1 (5 bases). The source is a woman aged 18-35 years with stable Graves' hyperthyroidism. The CDR3 is CASSTDILGFSTGYTF. Written as DNA, the CDR3 is TGTGCCAGCAGCACGGACATTCTGGGATTTTCGACTGGCTACACCTTC.